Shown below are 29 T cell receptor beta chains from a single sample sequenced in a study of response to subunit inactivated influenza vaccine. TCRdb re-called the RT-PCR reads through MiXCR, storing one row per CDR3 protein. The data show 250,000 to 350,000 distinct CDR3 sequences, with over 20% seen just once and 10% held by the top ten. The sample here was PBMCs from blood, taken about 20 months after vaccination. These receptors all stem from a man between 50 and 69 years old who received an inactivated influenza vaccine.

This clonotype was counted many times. CDR3 residues: CASSLEGRRVEAFF. CDR3 sequence (DNA): TGTGCCAGCAGCCTGGAGGGCAGGCGCGTGGAGGCTTTCTTT. The chain recombines TRBV12-3 or TRBV12-4 with TRBJ1-1; unclear D gene. This CDR3 comprises 14 residues. V lost 6 bases and J 11 bases, leaving 22 bases between the germline ends.

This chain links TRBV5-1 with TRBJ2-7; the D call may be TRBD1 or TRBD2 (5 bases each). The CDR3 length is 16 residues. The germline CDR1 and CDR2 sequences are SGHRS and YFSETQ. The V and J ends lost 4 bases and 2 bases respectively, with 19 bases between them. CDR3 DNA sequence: TGCGCCAGCAGCCCAGTTCCGGCAGGGACGCCCTACGAGCAGTACTTC. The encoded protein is CASSPVPAGTPYEQYF.

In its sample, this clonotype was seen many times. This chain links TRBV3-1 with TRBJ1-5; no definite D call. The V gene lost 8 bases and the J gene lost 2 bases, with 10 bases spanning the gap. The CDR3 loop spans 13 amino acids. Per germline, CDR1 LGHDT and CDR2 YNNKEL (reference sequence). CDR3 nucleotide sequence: TGTGCCAGCGCAGGTACCGGCAATCAGCCCCAGCATTTT. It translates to CASAGTGNQPQHF.

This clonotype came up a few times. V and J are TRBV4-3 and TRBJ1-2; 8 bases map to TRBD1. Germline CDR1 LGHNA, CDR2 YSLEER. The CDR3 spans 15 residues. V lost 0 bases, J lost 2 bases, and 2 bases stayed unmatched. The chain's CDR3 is CASSQDPGGNYGYTF. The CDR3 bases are TGCGCCAGCAGCCAAGACCCAGGGGGCAACTATGGCTACACCTTC.

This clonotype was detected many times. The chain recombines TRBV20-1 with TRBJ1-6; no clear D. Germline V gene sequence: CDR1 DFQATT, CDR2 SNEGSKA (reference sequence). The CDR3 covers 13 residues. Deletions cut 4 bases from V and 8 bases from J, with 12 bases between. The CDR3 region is CSAKYQPDSPLHF. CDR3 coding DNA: TGCAGTGCTAAGTACCAGCCCGATTCACCCCTCCACTTT.

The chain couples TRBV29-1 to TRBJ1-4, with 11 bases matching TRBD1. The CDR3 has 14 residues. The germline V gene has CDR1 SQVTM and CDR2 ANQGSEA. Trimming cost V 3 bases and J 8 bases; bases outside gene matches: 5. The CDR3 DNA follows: TGCAGCGTTGATAGCGGACAGGGGGCAGAAAAACTGTTTTTT. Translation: CSVDSGQGAEKLFF.

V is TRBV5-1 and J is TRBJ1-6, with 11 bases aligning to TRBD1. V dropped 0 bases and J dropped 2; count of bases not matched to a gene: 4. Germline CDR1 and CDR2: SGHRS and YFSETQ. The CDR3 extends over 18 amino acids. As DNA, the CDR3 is TGCGCCAGCAGCTTGGAGGGGGACAGGGGGACCTATAATTCACCCCTCCACTTT. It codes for CASSLEGDRGTYNSPLHF.

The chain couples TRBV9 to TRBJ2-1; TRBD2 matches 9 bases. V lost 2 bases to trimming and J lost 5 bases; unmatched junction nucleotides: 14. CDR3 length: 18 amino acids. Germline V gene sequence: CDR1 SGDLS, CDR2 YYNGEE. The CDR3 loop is CASSVSLTEREDHNEQFF. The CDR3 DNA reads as TGTGCCAGCAGCGTGTCCCTCACTGAGCGGGAGGACCACAATGAGCAGTTCTTC.

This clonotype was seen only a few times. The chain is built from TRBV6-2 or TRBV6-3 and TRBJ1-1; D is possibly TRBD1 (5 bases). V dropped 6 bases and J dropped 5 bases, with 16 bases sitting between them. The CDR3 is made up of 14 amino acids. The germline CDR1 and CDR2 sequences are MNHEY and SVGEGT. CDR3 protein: CASRYDSLGTEAFF. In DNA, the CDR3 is TGTGCCAGCAGATACGACAGCCTGGGGACTGAAGCTTTCTTT.

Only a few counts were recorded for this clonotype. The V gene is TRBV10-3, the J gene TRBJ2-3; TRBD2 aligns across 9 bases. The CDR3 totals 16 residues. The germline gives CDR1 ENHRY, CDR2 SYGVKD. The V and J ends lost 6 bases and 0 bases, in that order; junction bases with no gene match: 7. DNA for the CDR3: TGTGCCATCAGCCTAGACCTAGCGGGAAGCACAGATACGCAGTATTTT. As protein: CAISLDLAGSTDTQYF.

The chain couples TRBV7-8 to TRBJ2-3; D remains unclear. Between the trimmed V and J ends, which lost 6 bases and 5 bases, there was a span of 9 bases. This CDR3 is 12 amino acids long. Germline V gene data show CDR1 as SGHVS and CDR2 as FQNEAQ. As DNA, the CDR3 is TGTGCCAGCAGTTCGATCAGAGATACGCAGTATTTT. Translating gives CASSSIRDTQYF. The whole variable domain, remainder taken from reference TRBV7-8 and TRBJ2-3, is GAGVSQSPRYKVAKRGQDVALRCDPISGHVSLFWYQQALGQGPEFLTYFQNEAQLDKSGLPSDRFFAERPEGSVSTLKIQRTQQEDSAVYLCASSSIRDTQYFGPGTRLTVL.

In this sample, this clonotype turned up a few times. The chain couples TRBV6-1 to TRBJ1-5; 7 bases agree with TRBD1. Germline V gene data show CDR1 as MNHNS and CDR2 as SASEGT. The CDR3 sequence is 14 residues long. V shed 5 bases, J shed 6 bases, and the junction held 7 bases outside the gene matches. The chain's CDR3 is CASSTGDSAQPQHF. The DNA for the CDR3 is TGTGCCAGCAGTACAGGGGACAGTGCTCAGCCCCAGCATTTT.

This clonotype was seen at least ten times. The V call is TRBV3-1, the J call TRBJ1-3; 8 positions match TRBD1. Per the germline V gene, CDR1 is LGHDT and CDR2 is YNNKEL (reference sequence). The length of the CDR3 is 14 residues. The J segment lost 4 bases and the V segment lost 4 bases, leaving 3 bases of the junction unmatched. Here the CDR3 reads CASSPGTGGNTIYF. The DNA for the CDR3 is TGTGCCAGCAGCCCAGGGACAGGCGGAAACACCATATATTTT.

The CDR3 nucleotides are TGTGCCAGCAGTTTCGGAGGGACAGACCTTCTCACAGATACGCAGTATTTT. Translation gives CASSFGGTDLLTDTQYF. The chain has TRBV28 and TRBJ2-3, with a tentative D call TRBD1 (7 bases). The V end lost 3 bases, the J end lost 2 bases, and 18 bases lay between the germline ends. This CDR3 region has 17 residues. CDR1 and CDR2 (germline): MDHEN, SYDVKM.

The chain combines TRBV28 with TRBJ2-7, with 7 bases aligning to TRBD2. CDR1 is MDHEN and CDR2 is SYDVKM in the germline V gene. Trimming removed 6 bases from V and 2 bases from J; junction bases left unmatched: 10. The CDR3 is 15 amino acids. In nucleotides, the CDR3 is TGTGCCAGCAGCCCTGTCCCTAGCGGACCCTACGAGCAGTACTTC. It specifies CASSPVPSGPYEQYF.

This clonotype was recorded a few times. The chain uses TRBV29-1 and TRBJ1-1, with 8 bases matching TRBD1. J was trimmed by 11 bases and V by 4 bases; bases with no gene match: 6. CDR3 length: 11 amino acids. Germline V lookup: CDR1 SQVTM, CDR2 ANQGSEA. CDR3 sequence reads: CSVGQGATAFF. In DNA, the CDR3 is TGCAGCGTTGGGCAGGGGGCAACGGCTTTCTTT.

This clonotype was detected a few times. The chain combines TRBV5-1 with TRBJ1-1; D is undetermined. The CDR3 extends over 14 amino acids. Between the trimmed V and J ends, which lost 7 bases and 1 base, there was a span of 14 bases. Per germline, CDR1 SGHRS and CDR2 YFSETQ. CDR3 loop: CASGKDGPNTEAFF. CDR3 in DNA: TGCGCCAGCGGAAAGGACGGCCCGAACACTGAAGCTTTCTTT.

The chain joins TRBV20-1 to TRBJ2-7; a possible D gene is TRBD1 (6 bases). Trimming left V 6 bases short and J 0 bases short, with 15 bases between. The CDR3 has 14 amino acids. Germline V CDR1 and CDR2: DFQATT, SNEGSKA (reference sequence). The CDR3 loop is CSAKTGGFSYEQYF. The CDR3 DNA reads TGCAGTGCCAAGACAGGCGGTTTCTCCTACGAGCAGTACTTC.

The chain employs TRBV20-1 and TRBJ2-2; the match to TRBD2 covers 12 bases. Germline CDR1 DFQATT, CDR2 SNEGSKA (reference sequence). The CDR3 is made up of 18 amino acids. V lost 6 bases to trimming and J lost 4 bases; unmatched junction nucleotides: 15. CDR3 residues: CSARSFLAGGPATGELFF. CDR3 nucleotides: TGCAGTGCGAGATCGTTTCTAGCGGGAGGGCCCGCCACCGGGGAGCTGTTTTTT.

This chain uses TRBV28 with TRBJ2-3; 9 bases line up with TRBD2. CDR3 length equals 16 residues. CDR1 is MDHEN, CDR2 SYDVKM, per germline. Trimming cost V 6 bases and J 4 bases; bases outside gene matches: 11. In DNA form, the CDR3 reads TGTGCCAGCAGCTCGGGGCTAGCGGGGATTGCAGATACGCAGTATTTT. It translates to CASSSGLAGIADTQYF.

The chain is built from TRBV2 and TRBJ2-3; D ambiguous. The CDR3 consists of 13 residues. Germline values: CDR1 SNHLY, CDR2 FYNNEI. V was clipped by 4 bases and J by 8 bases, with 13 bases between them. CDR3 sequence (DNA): TGTGCCAGCAGTGGGGAAGACTGGGGTACGCAGTATTTT. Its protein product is CASSGEDWGTQYF.

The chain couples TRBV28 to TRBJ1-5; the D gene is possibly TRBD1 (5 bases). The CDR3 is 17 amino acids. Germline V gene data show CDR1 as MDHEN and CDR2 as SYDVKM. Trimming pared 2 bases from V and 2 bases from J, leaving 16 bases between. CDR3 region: CASSLRTAGIGNQPQHF. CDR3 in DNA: TGTGCCAGCAGTTTAAGGACGGCAGGGATCGGCAATCAGCCCCAGCATTTT.

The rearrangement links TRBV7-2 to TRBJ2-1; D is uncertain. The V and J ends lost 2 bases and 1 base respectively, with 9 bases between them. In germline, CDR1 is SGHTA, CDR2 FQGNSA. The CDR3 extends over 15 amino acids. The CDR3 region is CASSLRTDSYNEQFF. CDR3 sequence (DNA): TGTGCCAGCAGCTTAAGGACGGATTCCTACAATGAGCAGTTCTTC.

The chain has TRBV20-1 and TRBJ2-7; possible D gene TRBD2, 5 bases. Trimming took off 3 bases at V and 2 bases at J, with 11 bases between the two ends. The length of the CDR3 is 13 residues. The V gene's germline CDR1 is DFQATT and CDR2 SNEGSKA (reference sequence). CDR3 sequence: CSASRLTTYEQYF. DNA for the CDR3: TGCAGTGCTAGTCGACTAACGACCTACGAGCAGTACTTC.

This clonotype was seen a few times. The DNA of the CDR3 is TGCAGCGTTGACGAGGGGGCGAAAGGAAACACCATATATTTT. This translates into CSVDEGAKGNTIYF. This chain uses TRBV29-1 with TRBJ1-3, with 7 nucleotides matching TRBD1. This CDR3 is built from 14 residues. Trimming at V came to 3 bases and at J to 4 bases, leaving 6 bases not matched to a gene. Per germline, CDR1 SQVTM and CDR2 ANQGSEA.

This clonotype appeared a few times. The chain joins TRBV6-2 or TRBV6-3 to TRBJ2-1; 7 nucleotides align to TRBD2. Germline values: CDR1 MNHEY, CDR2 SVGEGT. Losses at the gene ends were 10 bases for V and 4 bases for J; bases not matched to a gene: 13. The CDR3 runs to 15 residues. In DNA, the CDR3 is TGTGCCATAGGGAGATCTCTAGCGGCTTACAATGAGCAGTTCTTC. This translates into CAIGRSLAAYNEQFF.

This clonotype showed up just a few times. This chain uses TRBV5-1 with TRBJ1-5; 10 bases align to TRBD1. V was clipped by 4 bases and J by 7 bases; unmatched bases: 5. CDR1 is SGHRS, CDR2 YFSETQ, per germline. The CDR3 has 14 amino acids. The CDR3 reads CASSPGQGEQPQHF. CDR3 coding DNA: TGCGCCAGCAGCCCTGGACAGGGGGAACAGCCCCAGCATTTT.

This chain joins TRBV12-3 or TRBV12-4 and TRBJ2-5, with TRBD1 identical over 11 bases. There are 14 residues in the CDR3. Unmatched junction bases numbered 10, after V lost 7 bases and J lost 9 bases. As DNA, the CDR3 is TGTGCCAGCAATCCGGGACAGGGGGATCTGGCCCAGTACTTC. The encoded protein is CASNPGQGDLAQYF.

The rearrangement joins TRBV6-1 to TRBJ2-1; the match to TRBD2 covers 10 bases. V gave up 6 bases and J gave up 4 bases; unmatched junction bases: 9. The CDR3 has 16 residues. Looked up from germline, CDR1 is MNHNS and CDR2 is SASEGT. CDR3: CASRIIAGGSYNEQFF. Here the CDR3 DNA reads TGTGCCAGCAGAATCATAGCGGGGGGCTCTTACAATGAGCAGTTCTTC.